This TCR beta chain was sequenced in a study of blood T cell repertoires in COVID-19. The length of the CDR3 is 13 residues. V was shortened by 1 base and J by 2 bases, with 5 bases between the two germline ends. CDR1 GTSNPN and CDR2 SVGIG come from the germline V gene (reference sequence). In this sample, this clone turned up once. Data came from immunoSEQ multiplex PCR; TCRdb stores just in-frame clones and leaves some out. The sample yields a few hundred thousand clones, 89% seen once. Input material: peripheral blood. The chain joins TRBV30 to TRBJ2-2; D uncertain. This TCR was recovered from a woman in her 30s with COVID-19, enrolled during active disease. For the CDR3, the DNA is TGTGCCTGGAGTGAGAGCAACACCGGGGAGCTGTTTTTT. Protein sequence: CAWSESNTGELFF.